This T cell receptor (beta chain) comes out of a study of cytomegalovirus exposure and HLA in healthy donors. Whole-study findings and limits: Reports state that TCR beta sequences accurately predicted most subjects' HLA-A and HLA-B alleles. Through in vitro validation, three CMV-associated chains were shown to be specific for CMV antigens.

Worth noting for this clone: Its matching antigen is unknown.

Primers included in the PCR were 60 Vbeta and 13 Jbeta primers. The assay was immunoSEQ multiplex PCR, and TCRdb's table has in-frame clones only and misses some. Here the sample spans around 130,000 clones, roughly 78% being singletons. The CDR3 is 15 amino acids. Germline lookup yields CDR1 LGHNA and CDR2 YSLEER. After removal of 3 bases from V and 1 base from J, the junction contained 6 bases not matched to a gene. This TCR was recovered from a young man in good health and CMV-seronegative. Sequencing was carried out using PBMCs. V and J are TRBV4-3 and TRBJ2-7, with TRBD2 matching 7 bases. The CDR3 spells CASSQMGGESYEQYF. DNA for the CDR3: TGCGCCAGCAGCCAGATGGGGGGGGAGTCCTACGAGCAGTACTTC.